Listed below are T cell receptor beta chains from one sample, sequenced in a study of regulatory T cells in long-lasting Graves disease. TCRdb itself ran the multiplex PCR reads through MiXCR, one entry per CDR3 protein. Of some 430,000 distinct CDR3 sequences listed, 20% to 25% are singletons. The sample in question was peripheral blood mononuclear cells (PBMCs), obtained when the disease was refractory, from a patient treated with antithyroid drugs. Receptors originate from a female donor with Graves disease. The conserved cysteine and the conserved F or W are not part of the CDR3 here.

V	J	CDR3
TRBV12-3/TRBV12-4	TRBJ1-4	ASLEGVNEKLF
TRBV6-5	TRBJ1-2	ASSYSDRTGGEFYGYT
TRBV14	TRBJ1-2	ASSQWDAGRHT
TRBV15	TRBJ1-4	ATSRDRTAANEKLF
TRBV28	TRBJ1-1	ASTPSGLNTEAF
TRBV28	TRBJ2-7	AILGSGGPYEQY
TRBV28	TRBJ1-5	ASTLYADSNQPQH
TRBV3-1	TRBJ1-6	ASSQAHAGPASPLH
TRBV18	TRBJ1-1	ASSPQLENTEAF
TRBV29-1	TRBJ2-7	SVDAGALNEQY
TRBV6-5	TRBJ1-2	ASSYSTRGQGTYGYT
TRBV20-1	TRBJ1-3	SALGPRESGNTIY
TRBV28	TRBJ1-2	ASSSHDPYTGDLIRSYGYT
TRBV28	TRBJ2-3	ASSLILAEDTQY
TRBV5-1	TRBJ2-7	ASSLAAGGGNYEQY
TRBV11-2	TRBJ2-7	ASSLERVGDRSYEQY
TRBV13	TRBJ1-2	ASSSGLEAYGYT
TRBV30	TRBJ1-1	ALSAKYGGTEAF
TRBV7-2	TRBJ1-2	ASTHGAGTAYGYT
TRBV7-3	TRBJ1-6	ASLVGVRWNSPLH
TRBV7-6	TRBJ1-1	ASSHHFGGAEAF
TRBV28	TRBJ1-3	ASSLFQGTSGNTIY
TRBV6-9	TRBJ2-2	ASSSGTTGELF
TRBV20-1	TRBJ2-7	SARDKGARDEQY
TRBV6-6	TRBJ1-1	ASSYSGQPNTEAF
TRBV11-2	TRBJ2-5	ASSLEDSVQETQY
TRBV5-5	TRBJ2-7	ASSPGRLAGGEQY
TRBV28	TRBJ2-6	ASSLDSGANVLT
TRBV28	TRBJ2-5	ASSSGGFGETQY
TRBV13	TRBJ1-1	ASSLEGHPEAF
TRBV5-6	TRBJ1-2	ASSLFEGSNYGYT
TRBV11-2	TRBJ1-6	ASSFSPGGDSPLH
TRBV20-1	TRBJ2-2	SAREGKVAGQEVTGELF
TRBV11-2	TRBJ2-2	ASTPGRFANTGELF
TRBV28	TRBJ2-1	ASSLNNEQF
TRBV28	TRBJ2-7	ASSSLAGGGEQY
TRBV28	TRBJ1-5	ASSFGFNQPQH
TRBV5-1	TRBJ1-2	ASSSDPAGGYT
TRBV6-5	TRBJ1-4	ASSYAEMTNEKLF
TRBV6-9	TRBJ1-1	ASSYSWDDNLSSEAF
TRBV19	TRBJ2-5	ASSALGYQETQY
TRBV6-1	TRBJ1-5	ASSQHLDRASNQPQH
TRBV4-1	TRBJ2-5	ASSQESPETQY
TRBV27	TRBJ1-1	ASSLSLGWGAPQAF
TRBV6-1	TRBJ2-7	ASNRGQETYEQY
TRBV2	TRBJ2-2	ASSELGARNTGELF
TRBV2	TRBJ1-1	ASSAGTGGNPQGTPVTHTEAF
TRBV7-2	TRBJ2-1	ASSKGLAGGYDEQF
TRBV6-1	TRBJ2-3	ASGRGGAGGTDTQY
TRBV28	TRBJ1-4	ASNPPGVGEKLF
TRBV12-3/TRBV12-4	TRBJ1-4	ASQQGAHEKLF
TRBV4-1	TRBJ2-5	ASSHSRLAGEETQY